Below, 24 T cell receptor beta chains from the same sample are listed, as sequenced in a study of blood T cells in healthy people across ages. With a J-beta primer mix and a sample-barcoded 5' primer, a second PCR ran roughly 6 to 11 cycles. TCRdb ran MiXCR on the 5' RACE reads and lists one entry per CDR3 protein. The sample includes about 640,000 distinct CDR3 sequences, 45% to 65% of them seen just once. The material sequenced was blood. These receptor sequences come from a man aged 60 to 69 in good health.

This chain connects TRBV7-9 to TRBJ2-3; D perhaps matches TRBD1 (6 bases). V was trimmed by 2 bases and J by 0 bases, leaving 12 bases between them. Germline CDR1 SEHNR, CDR2 FQNEAQ (reference sequence). The CDR3 is 16 amino acids. As DNA, the CDR3 is TGTGCCAGCAGCTTATGGACAGCAACTAGCACAGATACGCAGTATTTT. This gives the protein CASSLWTATSTDTQYF.

J is TRBJ2-3 and V is TRBV27, with unresolved D. This CDR3 spans 14 amino acids. V was clipped by 0 bases and J by 3 bases, with 7 bases between them. Looked up from germline, CDR1 is MNHEY and CDR2 is SMNVEV (reference sequence). The CDR3 loop reads CASSLSPLTDTQYF. The CDR3 region has the DNA TGTGCCAGCAGTTTATCTCCGCTTACAGATACGCAGTATTTT.

With regard to this clonotype: One end of the junction varies from germline; a read error may be responsible. The V gene is TRBV20-1, the J gene TRBJ2-5; D call uncertain. The V gene's germline CDR1 is DFQATT and CDR2 SNEGSKA (reference sequence). The CDR3 is 12 residues long. In DNA, the CDR3 is TGCAGTGCTAGTGGTCCACAAGAGACCCAGCACTTC. It translates to CSASGPQETQHF.

This clonotype has only a few counts. The rearrangement uses TRBV4-2 and TRBJ2-3; a possible D gene is TRBD2 (5 bases). This CDR3 contains 16 residues. The germline CDR1 and CDR2 sequences are LGHNA and YNFKEQ. V dropped 0 bases and J dropped 5 bases, with 15 bases sitting between them. CDR3 in amino acids: CASSQDRDGTVDTQYF. In nucleotides, the CDR3 is TGTGCCAGCAGCCAAGATCGGGATGGTACGGTAGATACGCAGTATTTT.

This clonotype was counted a few times. The CDR3 coding sequence is TGCAGTGCTAGTAGGGCAGGCTGGGAGACCCAGTACTTC. Translating gives CSASRAGWETQYF. This chain connects TRBV20-1 to TRBJ2-5, with D hard to call. There are 13 residues in the CDR3. Trimming removed 3 bases from V and 5 bases from J, with 13 bases in between. Per germline, CDR1 DFQATT and CDR2 SNEGSKA (reference sequence).

DNA for the CDR3: TGTGCCAGCGGACCGGGCACAGATACGCAGTATTTT. As protein: CASGPGTDTQYF. The V and J genes are TRBV9 and TRBJ2-3; no definite D call. V gave up 7 bases and J gave up 1 base, with 7 bases separating them. The CDR3 has 12 residues. Germline assignment: CDR1 SGDLS and CDR2 YYNGEE.

The rearrangement joins TRBV10-3 to TRBJ1-1; D may be TRBD1 (5 bases). Germline CDR1 reads ENHRY; CDR2 reads SYGVKD. The CDR3 spans 13 residues. The ends were cut back, 4 bases at V and 6 bases at J, with 12 bases in the middle. The CDR3 nucleotides read TGTGCCATCAGTGGACAGAGGGACTCTGAAGCTTTCTTT. Its translation is CAISGQRDSEAFF.

This rearrangement joins TRBV7-9 to TRBJ1-1; D is unresolved. The CDR3 extends over 12 amino acids. Trimming left V 0 bases short and J 10 bases short, with 9 bases between. Germline CDR1 SEHNR, CDR2 FQNEAQ (reference sequence). The CDR3 here is CASSLAAPGAFF. The CDR3 region has the DNA TGTGCCAGCAGCTTAGCGGCCCCGGGAGCTTTCTTT.

This clonotype has at least ten counts. The V gene is TRBV6-6, the J gene TRBJ1-1; D might be TRBD1 (6 bases). The germline V gene encodes CDR1 MNHNY and CDR2 SVGAGI (reference sequence). The CDR3 has 13 residues. Trimming pared 9 bases from V and 4 bases from J, leaving 15 bases between. The CDR3, as DNA: TGTGCCAGTTCCCCAGGGGCGGTCACTGAAGCTTTCTTT. Encoded protein: CASSPGAVTEAFF.

The chain couples TRBV20-1 to TRBJ2-4; D could derive from TRBD1 or TRBD2 (6 bases each). CDR3 length equals 16 residues. The germline V gene encodes CDR1 DFQATT and CDR2 SNEGSKA (reference sequence). The germline V and J ends were trimmed by 6 bases and 8 bases, with 26 bases remaining between them. CDR3 sequence reads: CSAALPGHQGGDIQYF. The CDR3 DNA reads as TGCAGTGCCGCCCTACCGGGACACCAAGGCGGGGACATTCAGTACTTC.

This clonotype was observed a few times. The chain links TRBV20-1 to TRBJ2-5; D may correspond to TRBD1 or TRBD2 (5 bases each). CDR3 size: 14 residues. Trimming took off 7 bases at V and 5 bases at J, with 20 bases between the two ends. Germline V CDR1 and CDR2: DFQATT, SNEGSKA (reference sequence). CDR3 in DNA: TGCAGTGGCTGGGCCGGGACCCCGAGGGAGACCCAGTACTTC. Its translation: CSGWAGTPRETQYF.

This chain joins TRBV4-2 and TRBJ2-4, with D tentatively TRBD1 (6 bases). The germline V gene encodes CDR1 LGHNA and CDR2 YNFKEQ. This CDR3 contains 15 residues. V dropped 0 bases and J dropped 8 bases, with 14 bases sitting between them. The CDR3 DNA reads TGTGCCAGCAGCCAAGATCCGGGACAAATTGACATTCAGTACTTC. Protein sequence: CASSQDPGQIDIQYF.

This clonotype was counted between two and nine times. V usage is TRBV15 and J usage is TRBJ1-5; possible D gene TRBD1, 6 bases. V was cut by 1 base and J by 9 bases, with 16 bases left in between. The CDR3 is made up of 15 amino acids. CDR1 and CDR2 from the germline V gene are LNHNV and YYDKDF (reference sequence). CDR3 amino acids: CATSRAGTRVGPQHF. DNA of the CDR3: TGTGCCACCAGCAGAGCGGGGACAAGGGTAGGGCCCCAGCATTTT.

V and J are TRBV14 and TRBJ1-2; 7 bases match TRBD1. V gave up 1 base and J gave up 8 bases; unmatched junction bases: 7. The CDR3 is 14 amino acids. Germline V gene lookup returns CDR1 SGHDN and CDR2 FVKESK. CDR3 amino acids: CASSQGTGRRGYTF. The CDR3 DNA reads as TGTGCCAGCAGCCAAGGGACAGGCCGCCGGGGCTACACCTTC.

The chain employs TRBV12-3 or TRBV12-4 and TRBJ1-2; D uncertain. The V and J ends lost 4 bases and 8 bases respectively, with 11 bases between them. The CDR3 loop spans 12 amino acids. CDR3 coding DNA: TGTGCCAGCAGTTCGGTATCGGTGGGCTACACCTTC. Protein: CASSSVSVGYTF.

This sequence joins TRBV28 and TRBJ2-7, with TRBD1 identical over 7 bases. V lost 6 bases, J lost 0 bases, and 8 bases stayed unmatched. Germline CDR1 and CDR2: MDHEN and SYDVKM. The CDR3 is 15 amino acids. In nucleotides, the CDR3 is TGTGCCAGCAGAGCCTACAGGGGAACCTCCTACGAGCAGTACTTC. Protein: CASRAYRGTSYEQYF.

The rearrangement joins TRBV15 to TRBJ2-1, with TRBD1 matching over 8 bases. The CDR3 consists of 13 residues. The V segment lost 6 bases and the J segment 7 bases; nucleotides outside the gene matches: 5. Germline CDR1 LNHNV, CDR2 YYDKDF (reference sequence). CDR3 coding DNA: TGTGCCACCAGGCCGACAGGGGTAAATGAGCAGTTCTTC. This encodes CATRPTGVNEQFF.

This clonotype was recorded only once. The chain joins TRBV12-3 or TRBV12-4 to TRBJ2-5, with D unresolved. V lost 5 bases, J lost 5 bases, and 9 bases lay in between. The CDR3 consists of 12 residues. The DNA for the CDR3 is TGTGCCAGCAGTAAGAGTATTGAGACCCAGTACTTC. This encodes CASSKSIETQYF.

This rearrangement joins TRBV12-3 or TRBV12-4 to TRBJ2-2; unclear D gene. V shed 7 bases and J shed 6 bases, with 6 bases lying between them. The CDR3 extends over 11 amino acids. The CDR3 is CASTEAGELFF. The DNA for the CDR3 is TGTGCCAGCACCGAGGCCGGGGAGCTGTTTTTT.

The chain has TRBV20-1 and TRBJ1-2, with D unresolved. Germline CDR1 and CDR2: DFQATT and SNEGSKA (reference sequence). Trimming left V 7 bases short and J 0 bases short, with 9 bases between. The CDR3 contains 12 residues. DNA of the CDR3: TGCAGTGGGAGGCGGTCTAACTATGGCTACACCTTC. Translating it yields CSGRRSNYGYTF.

The CDR3 here is CASSYPQGTASGANVLTF. The CDR3 DNA reads TGTGCCAGCAGTTACCCCCAAGGGACAGCCTCTGGGGCCAACGTCCTGACTTTC. This chain links TRBV6-2 or TRBV6-3 with TRBJ2-6; TRBD1 aligns across 7 bases. V gave up 2 bases and J gave up 0 bases; unmatched junction bases: 7. There are 18 residues in the CDR3. Germline CDR1 MNHEY, CDR2 SVGEGT.

V usage is TRBV15 and J usage is TRBJ2-2; TRBD1 might be the D (5 bases). Germline-derived CDR1 and CDR2 are LNHNV and YYDKDF (reference sequence). The CDR3 covers 17 residues. The V and J ends lost 0 bases and 5 bases respectively, with 16 bases between them. The CDR3 is CATSRDLPRGSTGELFF. The CDR3 DNA reads as TGTGCCACCAGCAGAGATCTCCCTAGGGGAAGTACCGGGGAGCTGTTTTTT.

There are a few counts of this clonotype. The rearrangement links TRBV7-8 to TRBJ2-4; 12 bases are shared with TRBD2. Germline V gives CDR1 SGHVS, CDR2 FQNEAQ. The CDR3 length is 17 residues. V was clipped by 5 bases and J by 2 bases; unmatched bases: 7. This chain's CDR3 is CASSLRTSGAPKNIQYF. The CDR3 nucleotides are TGTGCCAGCAGCCTCCGGACTAGCGGGGCCCCCAAAAACATTCAGTACTTC.

The rearrangement links TRBV6-5 to TRBJ1-1; the D is unclear. Trimming cost V 0 bases and J 1 base, with 12 bases left between them. There are 16 residues in the CDR3. Germline V lookup: CDR1 MNHEY, CDR2 SVGAGI. The CDR3 spells CASSYSNPRPNTEAFF. In nucleotides, the CDR3 is TGTGCCAGCAGTTACTCCAACCCCAGACCGAACACTGAAGCTTTCTTT.